These T cell receptor beta chains were read from a single sample in a study of post-analysis software for immune sequencing data. Each CDR3 protein is one row after TCRdb ran MiXCR on the PCR reads. The sample has 750,000 to 950,000 distinct CDR3 sequences, about 57% seen once; the top ten hold roughly 4.4%. The sequencing sample was made of blood. The receptors here all came from a girl under 18 with multiple sclerosis. The CDR3 runs from the conserved cysteine through the conserved F or W. The D gene is left open where the match is weak. The size entry is marked missing in some rows and otherwise reads once, few, many or a size class.

v_gene,j_gene,abundance,d_gene,CDR3nt,CDR3aa
TRBV20-1,TRBJ2-1,NA,TRBD2,TGCAGTGCAACCCTAGCGGGAGTTCGTAATGAGCAGTTCTTC,CSATLAGVRNEQFF
TRBV12-3/TRBV12-4,TRBJ2-7,few,TRBD1,TGTGCCAGCAGAAGAGACAGGGGACACGAGCAGTACTTC,CASRRDRGHEQYF
TRBV10-3,TRBJ2-7,NA,TRBD1,TGTGCCATCAGTGACCGGGACAGCTCCTACGGGCAGTACTTC,CAISDRDSSYGQYF
TRBV9,TRBJ2-3,NA,NA,TGTGCCAGCAGCGTCACTCTATGGGTCGGAGGCACAGATACGCAGTATTTT,CASSVTLWVGGTDTQYF
TRBV29-1,TRBJ1-2,few,NA,TGCAGCGTTGAAGATGGGACACGAGGCGACTATGGCTACACCTTC,CSVEDGTRGDYGYTF
TRBV10-3,TRBJ1-2,NA,NA,TGTGCCATCAGTGAGCCGGGAGTTCCCCAGAAATACTATGGCTACACCTTC,CAISEPGVPQKYYGYTF
TRBV5-1,TRBJ2-5,NA,TRBD2,TGCACCAGCAGCTTGGGCGGGAGAAAGGAAGAGACCCAGTACTTC,CTSSLGGRKEETQYF
TRBV2,TRBJ2-1,NA,NA,TGTGCCAGCAGTGAAAACCTCACCTGGAACAATGAGCAGTTCTTC,CASSENLTWNNEQFF
TRBV10-3,TRBJ2-1,few,NA,TGTGCCATCAGTCCGACCTCGGGGCATAACCAACCAGGCTACAATGAGCAGTTCTTC,CAISPTSGHNQPGYNEQFF
TRBV5-1,TRBJ1-1,few,NA,TGCGCCAGCAGCTTGGCCGCGGACGGCACTGAAGCTTTCTTT,CASSLAADGTEAFF
TRBV20-1,TRBJ2-1,NA,NA,TGCAGTCCCCAACGCGTATCGAGCTCCTACAATGAGCAGTTCTTC,CSPQRVSSSYNEQFF
TRBV14,TRBJ2-4,NA,TRBD2,TGTGCCAGCAGTCTAGCGGGACTCTTAGACAATGAGCAGTACTTC,CASSLAGLLDNEQYF
TRBV7-2,TRBJ1-1,NA,NA,TGTGCCAGCAGCTTAAGAGGCGGTGGAGTCACTGAAGCTTTCTTT,CASSLRGGGVTEAFF
TRBV9,TRBJ2-5,NA,NA,TGTGCCGCGGGTGAGACCCAGTACTTC,CAAGETQYF
TRBV6-5,TRBJ2-3,NA,NA,TGTGCCAGCAGTTACGGGCTTGGCACAGATACGCAGTATTTT,CASSYGLGTDTQYF
TRBV7-7,TRBJ1-6,few,NA,TGTGCCAGCAGCAGAGACACATTCTCACCCCTCCACTTT,CASSRDTFSPLHF
TRBV20-1,TRBJ2-7,NA,TRBD1,TGCAGTGCTAGAGATGACAGGGACCTCTCCTACGAGCAGTACTTC,CSARDDRDLSYEQYF
TRBV29-1,TRBJ1-1,few,NA,TGCAGCGTTGACAAAGGTGGAACTGAAGCTTTCTTT,CSVDKGGTEAFF
TRBV20-1,TRBJ2-7,NA,TRBD2,TGCAGTGCTAGGGTAGCGGGGAGCTCCTACGAGCGGTACTTC,CSARVAGSSYERYF
TRBV11-2,TRBJ2-3,few,TRBD1,TGTGCCAGCAGCCCCCACCGGGACAGGGGTGATACGCAGTATTTT,CASSPHRDRGDTQYF
TRBV6-2/TRBV6-3,TRBJ2-1,NA,TRBD2,TGTGCCAGCAGTCCCGGACTAGCGGGAGCGTATGAGCAGTTCTTC,CASSPGLAGAYEQFF
TRBV29-1,TRBJ2-6,many,TRBD1,TGCAGCGCACTCCAGGGGGCCGGGGCCAACGTCCTGACTTTC,CSALQGAGANVLTF
TRBV4-2,TRBJ2-3,NA,NA,TGTGCCAGCAGCCACCCGACTCCGGGAAAGGCAGATACGCAGTATTTT,CASSHPTPGKADTQYF
TRBV29-1,TRBJ2-1,few,NA,TGCAGCGTTCTAGGTTTCTCAAGATACAATGAGCAGTTCTTC,CSVLGFSRYNEQFF
TRBV6-1,TRBJ2-7,few,NA,TGTGCCAGCCGGAGGACAGACTCCTACGAGCAGTACTTC,CASRRTDSYEQYF
TRBV20-1,TRBJ2-3,NA,NA,TGCAGTGCGGTCAGGGGAACAGATACGCAGTATTTT,CSAVRGTDTQYF
TRBV12-3/TRBV12-4,TRBJ2-1,few,NA,TGTGCCAGCAGTTTGGTGACTGAGCAGTTCTTC,CASSLVTEQFF
TRBV14,TRBJ2-1,NA,TRBD2,TGTGCCAGCAGCCAAGTCCGACTAGCGGCCTCCTACAATGAGCAGTTCTTC,CASSQVRLAASYNEQFF
TRBV20-1,TRBJ1-2,NA,TRBD1,TGCAGTGCTACCTCCCCGGGACAGGGGGTTGGCTACACCTTC,CSATSPGQGVGYTF
TRBV7-6,TRBJ2-5,NA,NA,TGTGCCAGCAGCACCCCCTCAGGGTCGGATGAGCAGTACTTC,CASSTPSGSDEQYF
TRBV10-3,TRBJ2-3,NA,TRBD2,TGTGCCATCAGTGAGGTGCCTAGCGGGAGAATAGATACGCAGTATTTT,CAISEVPSGRIDTQYF
TRBV5-1,TRBJ1-2,NA,NA,TGCGCCAGCAGCTTTAAGGCCTCAACCGACCCCCATGGCTACACCTTC,CASSFKASTDPHGYTF
TRBV29-1,TRBJ1-4,few,NA,TGCAGCGTCGCAATGGCCAATGAAAAACTGTTTTTT,CSVAMANEKLFF
TRBV12-3/TRBV12-4,TRBJ1-6,few,TRBD1,TGTGCCAGCAGTTCAAGGGACAGGGCAAATTCACCCCTCCACTTT,CASSSRDRANSPLHF
TRBV12-3/TRBV12-4,TRBJ2-1,NA,NA,TGTGCCACCACCCAGGGGGGGCAGTTCTTC,CATTQGGQFF
TRBV3-1,TRBJ2-1,few,TRBD1,TGTGCCAGCAGCCAATTCCGTCTTAACAGGGGGTACAATGAGCAGTTCTTC,CASSQFRLNRGYNEQFF
TRBV5-1,TRBJ1-2,few,NA,TGCGCCAGCACGGGAGGGGGGGCACCTAGCTATGGCTACACCTTC,CASTGGGAPSYGYTF
TRBV18,TRBJ2-7,many,NA,TGTGCCAGCAGCCCCCGGGGGTCCTACGAGCAGTACTTC,CASSPRGSYEQYF
TRBV7-2,TRBJ2-2,NA,NA,TGTGCCAGTAGCTTAGGGTCGCCAGGCTTAATTATGTCGGGGGAGCTGTTTTTT,CASSLGSPGLIMSGELFF
TRBV9,TRBJ2-1,few,NA,TGTGCCAGCAGCGCGGGGTGGGGAACAGCCGAGCCTTACAATGAGCAGTTCTTC,CASSAGWGTAEPYNEQFF
TRBV9,TRBJ2-5,NA,NA,TGTGCCAGCAGCGTAGCACCCCAAGAGACCCAGTACTTC,CASSVAPQETQYF
TRBV29-1,TRBJ1-1,once,TRBD1,TGCAGCGTACTACAGGGGGCATGGAACACTGAAGCTTTCTTT,CSVLQGAWNTEAFF
TRBV7-2,TRBJ2-4,NA,NA,TGTGCCAGCAGCCCCAACATGTCGAGTGGCAAAAACATTCAGTACTTC,CASSPNMSSGKNIQYF
TRBV20-1,TRBJ2-3,NA,TRBD2,TGCAGTGCTAGAGATCGGCTAGCGGGATACACAGATACGCAGTATTTT,CSARDRLAGYTDTQYF
TRBV3-1,TRBJ2-3,NA,TRBD2,TGTGCCAGCAGCCCCTCTAGCGGGGGCACAGATACGCAGTATTTT,CASSPSSGGTDTQYF
TRBV29-1,TRBJ2-7,NA,NA,TGCAGCGTTGACCTTGGAAGCACGTACGAGCAGTACTTC,CSVDLGSTYEQYF
TRBV20-1,TRBJ2-7,NA,TRBD2,TGCAGTGCTAGTACCGGGGGGGGCTCTGTTCAGTACTTC,CSASTGGGSVQYF
TRBV20-1,TRBJ2-7,NA,TRBD1,TGCAGTGCTAGCGACCGGACAGGGGACTACGAGCAGTACTTC,CSASDRTGDYEQYF
TRBV12-3/TRBV12-4,TRBJ2-7,once,TRBD2,TGTGCCACCAAGACTAGCGGGAGCTCCTACGAGCAGTACTTC,CATKTSGSSYEQYF
TRBV10-3,TRBJ2-3,NA,TRBD2,TGTGCCATCAGTGGAACTAGCGGGGCGACCAACCCCACAGATACGCAGTATTTT,CAISGTSGATNPTDTQYF
TRBV4-1,TRBJ2-7,NA,NA,TGCGCCAGCAGCCAAGTCCCCAATTCCGCAAGCTACGAGCAGTACTTC,CASSQVPNSASYEQYF
TRBV9,TRBJ1-2,few,NA,TGTGCCAGCAGCCCCCGACTCGGCTATGATGGCTACACCTTC,CASSPRLGYDGYTF
TRBV11-2,TRBJ1-2,once,TRBD1,TGTGCCAGCAGTAAAACCGGACAGGAACACTATGGCTACACCTTC,CASSKTGQEHYGYTF
TRBV20-1,TRBJ2-7,few,TRBD2,TGCAGTGCTAGAGCCCTTAGCGGGGGAGGCGAGCAGTACTTC,CSARALSGGGEQYF
TRBV27,TRBJ2-7,NA,TRBD1,TGTGCCAGCAGCTACAACGGACAGGGGATTTACGAGCAGTACTTC,CASSYNGQGIYEQYF